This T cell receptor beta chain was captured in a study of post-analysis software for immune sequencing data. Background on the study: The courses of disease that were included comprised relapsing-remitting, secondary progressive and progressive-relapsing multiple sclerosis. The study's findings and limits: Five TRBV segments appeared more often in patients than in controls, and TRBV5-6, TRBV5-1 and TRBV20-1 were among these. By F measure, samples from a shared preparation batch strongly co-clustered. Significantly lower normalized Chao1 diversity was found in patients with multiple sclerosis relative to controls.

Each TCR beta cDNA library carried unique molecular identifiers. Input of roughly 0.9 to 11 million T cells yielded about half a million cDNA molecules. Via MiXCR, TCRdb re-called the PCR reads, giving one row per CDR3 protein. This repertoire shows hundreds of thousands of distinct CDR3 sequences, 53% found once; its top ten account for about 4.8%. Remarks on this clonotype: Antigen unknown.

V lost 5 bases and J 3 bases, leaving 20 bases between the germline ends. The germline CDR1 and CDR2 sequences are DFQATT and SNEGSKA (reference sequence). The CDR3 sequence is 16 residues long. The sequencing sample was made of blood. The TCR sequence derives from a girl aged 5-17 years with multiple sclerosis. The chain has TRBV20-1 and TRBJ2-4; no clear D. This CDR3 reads CSAGRLGLFDKNIQYF. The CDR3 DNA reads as TGCAGTGCTGGAAGGCTCGGGCTGTTTGACAAAAACATTCAGTACTTC.